Shown below are 2 T cell receptor beta chains from a single sample sequenced in a study of T-cell reconstitution after alpha-beta-depleted transplantation in children. Using unique molecular identifiers, the investigators prepared the TCRbeta library. A single record per CDR3 protein comes from TCRdb applying MiXCR to the PCR reads. Of fewer than 250,000 distinct CDR3 sequences listed, under 9.5% are singletons. The input for sequencing was PBMCs, mostly from graft donor cells, taken 180 days after TCRalphabeta/CD19-depleted stem cell transplant. These receptors originate from a male patient between 10 and 17 years old who had a stem cell transplant for acute lymphoblastic leukemia, so the T cells may come from the graft donor.

Notes on this clonotype: A read error is possible here, since a much larger clone lies one base away. The chain combines TRBV20-1 with TRBJ2-2; D is unresolved. V lost 5 bases, J lost 6 bases, and 16 bases lay in between. This CDR3 region has 14 residues. CDR1 and CDR2 (germline): DFQATT, SNEGSKA (reference sequence). The CDR3 DNA reads TGCAGTGCTCCTTTGCTGGGAATGGCCGGGGAGCTGTTTTTT. Its translation is CSAPLLGMAGELFF.

This clonotype showed up many times. The junction and the germline gene differ at one end; a read error may be behind it. This chain links TRBV15 with TRBJ2-7; D call uncertain. Germline V gene sequence: CDR1 LNHNV, CDR2 YYDKDF (reference sequence). This CDR3 region has 12 residues. CDR3 in amino acids: CATSSGLYEQYF. In DNA form, the CDR3 reads TGTGCCACCAGCAGCGGGCTTTACGAGCAGTACTTT.